The 16 T cell receptor beta chains below come from one sample, sequenced in a study of molecular identifiers for immune sequencing clone quantification (dated by TCRdb to 2017 to 2018). The library relied on PCR. TCRdb records Illumina HiSeq 4000 as the sequencer. The public sequencing data were trimmed at Q25 with fastp and processed into clonotypes with MiXCR by TCRdb, which kept only in-frame beta chains. Rows matching on CDR3 protein sequence are summarized as one entry with the most common DNA and genes. In this sample the table shows over 600,000 distinct CDR3 sequences, 20% of which occur a single time. About 0.9% of the sample goes to the ten largest clones. The sequenced sample was naive CD8+ T cells from blood, with Jurkat cell RNA spiked in. Sample cell subset or site, as interpreted from the label and publication: FACS-sorted CD8+CD4-CCR7+CD45RA+ naive T cells. The receptors stem from a human donor in good health. Some libraries in this study had Jurkat cell RNA spiked in.

Many counts were recorded for this clonotype. The chain joins TRBV7-9 to TRBJ1-1, with no clear D. This CDR3 spans 13 amino acids. Trimming left V 5 bases short and J 5 bases short, with 12 bases between. Germline V gives CDR1 SEHNR, CDR2 FQNEAQ (reference sequence). CDR3 DNA: TGTGCCAGCAGCCTGGACCCTATGACTGAAGCTTTCTTT. Its protein is CASSLDPMTEAFF.

This clonotype was observed at least ten times. The genes are TRBV29-1 and TRBJ2-2; 10 bases agree with TRBD1. V shed 1 base and J 6 bases; nucleotides not matched to a gene: 8. The CDR3 length is 16 residues. Germline V CDR1 and CDR2: SQVTM, ANQGSEA. DNA for the CDR3: TGCAGCGTTGAAGTTAGGACAGGGGGTCCTTCCGGGGAGCTGTTTTTT. This codes for CSVEVRTGGPSGELFF.

At least ten counts were recorded for this clonotype. A junction end diverges from the germline sequence, so it may reflect a read error. V gene TRBV4-3 combines with J gene TRBJ2-3, with D hard to call. The CDR3 extends over 15 amino acids. Germline CDR1 and CDR2: LGHNA and YSLEER. The CDR3 here is CASSQDTPSRDTQYF. The CDR3 region has the DNA TGCGCCAGCAGCCAAGACACACCCAGCAGAGATACGCAGTATTTT.

The genes are TRBV12-3 or TRBV12-4 and TRBJ2-7, with 8 positions matching TRBD1. V lost 5 bases and J lost 5; bases outside the gene matches: 5. CDR3 length: 13 residues. The CDR3 spells CASSGTGYDEQYF. CDR3 coding DNA: TGTGCCAGCAGTGGGACAGGCTACGACGAGCAGTACTTC.

This clonotype showed up many times. This chain links TRBV11-2 with TRBJ2-1; D call uncertain. CDR1 is SGHAT and CDR2 is FQNNGV in the germline V gene. This CDR3 spans 13 amino acids. V gave up 2 bases and J gave up 8 bases, with 10 bases separating them. The CDR3: CASSLLGLDEQFF. DNA for the CDR3: TGTGCCAGCAGCTTATTAGGGTTGGATGAGCAGTTCTTC.

The chain is built from TRBV6-2 or TRBV6-3 and TRBJ1-1, with 10 bases aligning to TRBD1. The CDR3 spans 13 residues. V was pared by 6 bases and J by 8 bases, with 6 bases of the junction left unmatched. Germline V gene sequence: CDR1 MNHEY, CDR2 SVGEGT. The CDR3 loop is CASRTGGLGEAFF. In DNA form, the CDR3 reads TGTGCCAGCAGGACAGGGGGCCTAGGGGAAGCTTTCTTT.

This clonotype has ten or more counts. This sequence joins TRBV12-3 or TRBV12-4 and TRBJ1-4; D perhaps matches TRBD1 (5 bases). Trimming took off 6 bases at V and 4 bases at J, with 12 bases between the two ends. The CDR3 contains 14 residues. CDR3 loop: CASSSRQSNEKLFF. CDR3 nucleotides: TGTGCCAGCAGCTCAAGACAGAGTAATGAAAAACTGTTTTTT.

This clonotype showed up many times. V and J are TRBV7-9 and TRBJ2-7; weak D call: TRBD2 (5 bases). Trimming pared 1 base from V and 0 bases from J, leaving 13 bases between. CDR3 length equals 16 residues. Germline V lookup: CDR1 SEHNR, CDR2 FQNEAQ (reference sequence). CDR3: CASSLDLGTSSYEQYF. The CDR3 DNA sequence: TGTGCCAGCAGCTTAGATCTAGGTACTAGCTCCTACGAGCAGTACTTC.

To note about this clonotype: Here the CDR3 omits its conserved ending phenylalanine or tryptophan, so a read error is the likely source. The chain carries TRBV7-9 and TRBJ2-7; TRBD2 is a possible D gene (6 bases). The germline V gene encodes CDR1 SEHNR and CDR2 FQNEAQ (reference sequence). The V end lost 5 bases, the J end lost 1 base, and 12 bases lay between the germline ends. The CDR3 sequence is 14 residues long. In DNA form, the CDR3 reads TGTGCCAGCAGCAAGGCGGGGCAATCCTACGAGCAGTACTCC. Translation gives CASSKAGQSYEQYS.

This clonotype was detected many times. The rearrangement uses TRBV4-1 and TRBJ2-7, with a possible D match to TRBD2 (6 bases). Trimming left V 3 bases short and J 3 bases short, with 12 bases between. This CDR3 is 14 amino acids long. CDR1 is MGHRA, CDR2 YSYEKL, per germline. The CDR3 coding sequence is TGCGCCAGCAGCCACGGGGACTCCAACTACGAGCAGTACTTC. As protein: CASSHGDSNYEQYF.

The table lists this clonotype with many counts. The chain is built from TRBV28 and TRBJ2-2; the D is unclear. Trimming left V 8 bases short and J 2 bases short, with 15 bases between. This CDR3 has 15 residues. The germline V gene has CDR1 MDHEN and CDR2 SYDVKM. This chain's CDR3 is CASLMERINTGELFF. In DNA form, the CDR3 reads TGTGCCAGCCTTATGGAACGGATAAACACCGGGGAGCTGTTTTTT.

Details on this clonotype: It may be a read error: a sequence one base away is much more abundant. The chain combines TRBV6-6 with TRBJ1-1; D ambiguous. This CDR3 is 13 amino acids long. Germline-derived CDR1 and CDR2 are MNHNY and SVGAGI (reference sequence). Trimming left V 7 bases short and J 7 bases short, with 16 bases between. The CDR3 bases are TGTGCCAGCAATTTTGAGCGCGCTCATGAAGCTTTCTTT. This gives the protein CASNFERAHEAFF.

This clonotype was found many times. The chain combines TRBV7-2 with TRBJ2-3, with 7 bases lining up with TRBD2. Unmatched junction bases numbered 5, after V lost 5 bases and J lost 3 bases. Germline-derived CDR1 and CDR2 are SGHTA and FQGNSA. The CDR3 runs 14 residues. The CDR3 protein is CASSQLSGTDTQYF. The CDR3 nucleotides read TGTGCCAGCAGCCAGCTTAGCGGGACAGATACGCAGTATTTT.

There are many counts of this clonotype. The rearrangement links TRBV12-3 or TRBV12-4 to TRBJ2-1; unclear D gene. V was trimmed by 7 bases and J by 3 bases, leaving 16 bases between them. CDR3 length: 15 residues. The CDR3 DNA reads TGTGCCAGCAACCCGCATGGGGAAATCTACAATGAGCAGTTCTTC. It translates to CASNPHGEIYNEQFF.

This clonotype appeared many times. The chain couples TRBV30 to TRBJ2-3; D not certain. CDR3 size: 10 residues. Germline V gene data show CDR1 as GTSNPN and CDR2 as SVGIG (reference sequence). Trimming stripped 5 bases from V and 2 bases from J, with 2 bases between. Here the CDR3 reads CAWLTDTQYF. For the CDR3, the DNA is TGTGCCTGGCTCACAGATACGCAGTATTTT.

Turning to this clonotype: At one end the junction does not follow the germline gene, possibly because of a read error. The chain combines TRBV4-3 with TRBJ1-3; D uncertain. CDR1 is LGHNA, CDR2 YSLEER, per germline. The CDR3 has 15 amino acids. The CDR3 bases are TGCGCCAACAGCCAAGGCACGGCGCCTGGAAACACCATATATTTT. The encoded protein is CANSQGTAPGNTIYF.